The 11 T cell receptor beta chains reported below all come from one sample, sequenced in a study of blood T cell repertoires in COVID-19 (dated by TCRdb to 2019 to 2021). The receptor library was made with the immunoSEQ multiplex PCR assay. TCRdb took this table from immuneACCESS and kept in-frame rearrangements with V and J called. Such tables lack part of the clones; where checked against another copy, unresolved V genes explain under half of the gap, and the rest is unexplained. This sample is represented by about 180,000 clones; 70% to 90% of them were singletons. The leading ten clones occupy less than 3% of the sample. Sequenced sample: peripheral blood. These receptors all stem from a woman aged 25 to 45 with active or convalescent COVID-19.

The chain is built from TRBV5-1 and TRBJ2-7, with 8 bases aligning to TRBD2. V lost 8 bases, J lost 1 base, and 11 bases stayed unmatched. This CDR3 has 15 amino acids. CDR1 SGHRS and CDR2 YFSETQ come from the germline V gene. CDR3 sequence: CASTITSGLSYEQYF. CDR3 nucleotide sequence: TGCGCCAGTACGATAACTAGCGGATTGTCCTACGAGCAGTACTTC.

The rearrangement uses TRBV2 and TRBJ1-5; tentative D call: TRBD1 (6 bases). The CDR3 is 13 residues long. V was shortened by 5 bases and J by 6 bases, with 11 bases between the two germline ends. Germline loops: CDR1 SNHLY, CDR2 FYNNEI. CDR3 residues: CASSTGFGQPQHF. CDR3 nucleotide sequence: TGTGCCAGCAGTACAGGGTTCGGTCAGCCCCAGCATTTT.

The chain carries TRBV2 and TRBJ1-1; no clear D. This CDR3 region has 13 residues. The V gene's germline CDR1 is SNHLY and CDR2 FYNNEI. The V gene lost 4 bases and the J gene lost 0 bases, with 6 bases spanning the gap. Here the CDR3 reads CASSAAMNTEAFF. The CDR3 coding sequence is TGTGCCAGCAGTGCAGCCATGAACACTGAAGCTTTCTTT. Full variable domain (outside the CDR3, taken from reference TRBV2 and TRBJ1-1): EPEVTQTPSHQVTQMGQEVILRCVPISNHLYFYWYRQILGQKVEFLVSFYNNEISEKSEIFDDQFSVERPDGSNFTLKIRSTKLEDSAMYFCASSAAMNTEAFFGQGTRLTVV.

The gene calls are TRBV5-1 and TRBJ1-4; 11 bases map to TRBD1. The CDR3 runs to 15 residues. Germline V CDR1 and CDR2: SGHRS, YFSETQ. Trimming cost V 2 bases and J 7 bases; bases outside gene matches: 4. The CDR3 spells CASSFGGTGGEKLFF. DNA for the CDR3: TGCGCCAGCAGCTTTGGTGGGACAGGGGGTGAAAAACTGTTTTTT.

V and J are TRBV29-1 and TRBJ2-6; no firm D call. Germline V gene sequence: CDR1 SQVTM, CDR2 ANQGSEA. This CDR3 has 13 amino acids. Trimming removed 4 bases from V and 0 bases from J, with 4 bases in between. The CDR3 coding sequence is TGCAGCGTTGTATCCTCTGGGGCCAACGTCCTGACTTTC. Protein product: CSVVSSGANVLTF.

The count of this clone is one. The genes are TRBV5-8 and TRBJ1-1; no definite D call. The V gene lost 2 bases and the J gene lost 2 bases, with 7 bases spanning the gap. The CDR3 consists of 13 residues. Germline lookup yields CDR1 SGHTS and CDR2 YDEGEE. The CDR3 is CASSFVSNTEAFF. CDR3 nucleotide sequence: TGTGCCAGCAGCTTCGTCAGTAACACTGAAGCTTTCTTT.

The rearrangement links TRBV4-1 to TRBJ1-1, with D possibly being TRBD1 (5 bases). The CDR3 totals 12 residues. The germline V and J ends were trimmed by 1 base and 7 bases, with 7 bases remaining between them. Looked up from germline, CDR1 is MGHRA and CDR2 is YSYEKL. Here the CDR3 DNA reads TGCGCCAGCAGCCAAGGGGGCGGTGAAGCTTTCTTT. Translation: CASSQGGGEAFF.

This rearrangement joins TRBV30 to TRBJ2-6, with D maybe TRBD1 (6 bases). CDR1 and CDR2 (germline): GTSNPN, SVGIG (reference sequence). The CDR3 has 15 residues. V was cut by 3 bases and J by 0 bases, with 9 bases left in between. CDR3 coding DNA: TGTGCCTGGAGATGGGACATCTCTGGGGCCAACGTCCTGACTTTC. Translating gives CAWRWDISGANVLTF.

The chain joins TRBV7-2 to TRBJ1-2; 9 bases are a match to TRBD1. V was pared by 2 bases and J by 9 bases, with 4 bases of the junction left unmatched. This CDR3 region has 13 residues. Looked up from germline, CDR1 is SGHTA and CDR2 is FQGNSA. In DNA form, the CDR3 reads TGTGCCAGCAGCTTACGGGACAGGGATAGCTACACCTTC. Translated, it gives CASSLRDRDSYTF.

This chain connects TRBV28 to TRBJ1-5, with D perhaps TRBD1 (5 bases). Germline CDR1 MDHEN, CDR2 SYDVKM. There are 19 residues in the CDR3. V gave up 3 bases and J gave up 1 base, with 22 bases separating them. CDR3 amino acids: CASSFISGVAYRSNQPQHF. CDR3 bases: TGTGCCAGCAGTTTTATCTCGGGGGTCGCTTATAGGAGCAATCAGCCCCAGCATTTT.

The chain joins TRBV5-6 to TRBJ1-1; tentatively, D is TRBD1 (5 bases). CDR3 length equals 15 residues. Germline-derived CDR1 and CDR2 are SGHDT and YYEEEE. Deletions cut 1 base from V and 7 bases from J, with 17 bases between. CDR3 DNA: TGTGCCAGCAGCTTGATGGCAGGGCTTCCGAATGAAGCTTTCTTT. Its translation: CASSLMAGLPNEAFF.